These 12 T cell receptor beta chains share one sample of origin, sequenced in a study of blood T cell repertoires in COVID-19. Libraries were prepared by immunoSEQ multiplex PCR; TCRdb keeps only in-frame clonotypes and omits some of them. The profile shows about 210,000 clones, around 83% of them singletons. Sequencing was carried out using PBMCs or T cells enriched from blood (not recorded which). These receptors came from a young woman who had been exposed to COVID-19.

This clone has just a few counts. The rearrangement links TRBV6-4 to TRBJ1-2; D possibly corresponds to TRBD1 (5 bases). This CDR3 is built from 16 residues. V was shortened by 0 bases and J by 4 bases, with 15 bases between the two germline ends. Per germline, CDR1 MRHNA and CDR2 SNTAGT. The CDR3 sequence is CASSDSLQGPFYGYTF. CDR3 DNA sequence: TGTGCCAGCAGTGACTCGTTGCAGGGCCCCTTCTATGGCTACACCTTC.

CDR3 bases: TGTGCCAGCAGCCCACGGATCAGGGCGGGGGAGACCCAGTACTTC. Amino acids: CASSPRIRAGETQYF. The chain links TRBV5-4 to TRBJ2-5, with a possible D match to TRBD2 (6 bases). The CDR3 is 15 residues long. Per germline, CDR1 SGHNT and CDR2 YYREEE (reference sequence). Trimming stripped 4 bases from V and 5 bases from J, with 18 bases between.

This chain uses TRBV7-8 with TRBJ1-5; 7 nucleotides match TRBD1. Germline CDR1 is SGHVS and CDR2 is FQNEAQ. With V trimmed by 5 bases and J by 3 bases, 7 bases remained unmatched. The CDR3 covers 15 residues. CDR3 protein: CASSRDRVYNQPQHF. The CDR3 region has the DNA TGTGCCAGCAGCCGAGACAGGGTTTACAATCAGCCCCAGCATTTT.

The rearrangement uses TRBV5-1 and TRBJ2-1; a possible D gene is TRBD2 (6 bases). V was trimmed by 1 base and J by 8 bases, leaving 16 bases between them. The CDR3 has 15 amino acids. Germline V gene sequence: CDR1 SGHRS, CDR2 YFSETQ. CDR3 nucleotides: TGCGCCAGCAGCTTGTCCGCGGGGACCCCGCATGAGCAGTTCTTC. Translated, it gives CASSLSAGTPHEQFF.

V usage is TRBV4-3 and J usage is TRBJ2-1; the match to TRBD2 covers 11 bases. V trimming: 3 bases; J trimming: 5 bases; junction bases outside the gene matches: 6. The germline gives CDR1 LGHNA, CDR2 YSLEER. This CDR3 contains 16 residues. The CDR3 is CASSHPSGGPNNEQFF. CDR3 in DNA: TGCGCCAGCAGCCACCCTAGCGGGGGGCCTAACAATGAGCAGTTCTTC.

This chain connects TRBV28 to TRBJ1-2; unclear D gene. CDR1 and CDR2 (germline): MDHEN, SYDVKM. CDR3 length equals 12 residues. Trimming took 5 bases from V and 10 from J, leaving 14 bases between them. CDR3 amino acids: CASSLQRESYTF. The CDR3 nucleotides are TGTGCCAGCAGTCTTCAAAGGGAGTCCTACACCTTC.

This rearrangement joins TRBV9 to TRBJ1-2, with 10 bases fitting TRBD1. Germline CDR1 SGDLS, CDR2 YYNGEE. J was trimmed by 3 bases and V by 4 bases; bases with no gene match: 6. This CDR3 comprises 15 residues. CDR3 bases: TGTGCCAGCAGCATCGGACAGGGGGTCTACTATGGCTACACCTTC. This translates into CASSIGQGVYYGYTF.

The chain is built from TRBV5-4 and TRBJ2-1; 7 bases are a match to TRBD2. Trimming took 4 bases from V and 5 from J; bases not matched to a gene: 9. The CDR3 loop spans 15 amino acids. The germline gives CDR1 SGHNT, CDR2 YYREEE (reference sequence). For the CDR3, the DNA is TGTGCCAGCAGCCCACGGGGGGTTTTCGACAATGAGCAGTTCTTC. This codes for CASSPRGVFDNEQFF.

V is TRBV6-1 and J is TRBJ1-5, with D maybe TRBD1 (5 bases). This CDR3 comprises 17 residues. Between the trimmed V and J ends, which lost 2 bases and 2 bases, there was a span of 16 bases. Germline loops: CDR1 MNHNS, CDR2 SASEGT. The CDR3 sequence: CASSEFGGAGGNQPQHF. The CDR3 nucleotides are TGTGCCAGCAGTGAATTCGGGGGAGCCGGCGGCAATCAGCCCCAGCATTTT.

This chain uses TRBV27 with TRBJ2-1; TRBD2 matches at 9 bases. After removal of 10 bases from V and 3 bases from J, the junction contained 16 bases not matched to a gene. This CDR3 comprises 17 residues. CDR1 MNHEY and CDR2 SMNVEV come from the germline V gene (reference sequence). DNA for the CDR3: TGTGCCACGGCTCGAAGCGGGGGGACCCCGAGCTACAATGAGCAGTTCTTC. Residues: CATARSGGTPSYNEQFF.

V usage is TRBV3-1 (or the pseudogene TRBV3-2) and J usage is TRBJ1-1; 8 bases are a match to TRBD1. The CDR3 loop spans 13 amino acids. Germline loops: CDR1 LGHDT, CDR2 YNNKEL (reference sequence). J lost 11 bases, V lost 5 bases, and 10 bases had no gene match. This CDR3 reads CASSAPGQGTAFF. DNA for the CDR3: TGTGCCAGCAGCGCTCCAGGACAGGGTACGGCTTTCTTT.

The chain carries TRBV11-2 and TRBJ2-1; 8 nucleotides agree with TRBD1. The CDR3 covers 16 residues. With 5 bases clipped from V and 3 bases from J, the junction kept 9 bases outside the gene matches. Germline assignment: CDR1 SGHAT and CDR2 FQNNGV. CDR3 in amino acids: CASSPKTGAHYNEQFF. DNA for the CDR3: TGTGCCAGCAGCCCAAAGACAGGGGCTCACTACAATGAGCAGTTCTTC.